The 30 T cell receptor beta chains given below trace back to one sample, sequenced in a study of blood T cell repertoires in COVID-19 (dated by TCRdb to 2018 to 2021). Receptor amplification or capture employed the immunoSEQ multiplex PCR assay. In TCRdb, the immuneACCESS table is reduced to in-frame sequences with V and J assigned. These tables do not hold every clone; where another copy was compared, an unresolved V gene accounts for under half, and the others remain unexplained. Present in this sample are about 400,000 clones, about 88% of which were seen just once. Approximately 3.1% of the sample is held by the ten biggest clonotypes. Material for sequencing was PBMCs or T cells enriched from blood (not recorded which). These receptor sequences come from a woman in her twenties or thirties who had recovered from COVID-19.

This clone was detected only once. V and J are TRBV6-2 or TRBV6-3 and TRBJ1-5, with D maybe TRBD1 (6 bases). The germline V gene has CDR1 MNHEY and CDR2 SVGEGT. CDR3 length: 15 residues. Trimming took off 2 bases at V and 3 bases at J, with 11 bases between the two ends. CDR3 in DNA: TGTGCCAGCAGTTACCGGGGGGCCGACAATCAGCCCCAGCATTTT. It codes for CASSYRGADNQPQHF.

The gene calls are TRBV9 and TRBJ2-1; 12 bases align to TRBD2. The CDR3 runs to 15 residues. V gave up 3 bases and J gave up 4 bases; unmatched junction bases: 2. Looked up from germline, CDR1 is SGDLS and CDR2 is YYNGEE. The CDR3 loop reads CASSASGGGYNEQFF. The DNA of the CDR3 is TGTGCCAGCAGCGCTAGCGGGGGGGGATACAATGAGCAGTTCTTC.

The rearrangement links TRBV30 to TRBJ2-7; no firm D call. Germline V lookup: CDR1 GTSNPN, CDR2 SVGIG (reference sequence). V lost 1 base to trimming and J lost 0 bases, with 7 bases between them. The CDR3 is made up of 13 amino acids. As DNA, the CDR3 is TGTGCCTGGAGTGGGCCGAACTCCTACGAGCAGTACTTC. Translation gives CAWSGPNSYEQYF.

This clone turned up a few times. The chain combines TRBV7-9 with TRBJ2-1; D perhaps matches TRBD1 (7 bases). CDR1 and CDR2 (germline): SEHNR, FQNEAQ (reference sequence). CDR3 length equals 16 residues. Trimming stripped 7 bases from V and 4 bases from J, with 20 bases between. The CDR3 sequence: CASTGILQGTYNEQFF. The CDR3 DNA is TGTGCCAGCACCGGTATATTACAGGGGACTTACAATGAGCAGTTCTTC.

The rearrangement uses TRBV30 and TRBJ1-1, with D tentatively TRBD1 (6 bases). The germline gives CDR1 GTSNPN, CDR2 SVGIG (reference sequence). CDR3 length equals 13 residues. V was pared by 2 bases and J by 10 bases, with 17 bases between. The CDR3 sequence is CAWSTTGSGGAFF. CDR3 in DNA: TGTGCCTGGAGTACCACAGGGTCGGGGGGAGCTTTCTTT. Based on the CDR3 plus reference TRBV30 and TRBJ1-1, the full variable domain is SQTIHQWPATLVQPVGSPLSLECTVEGTSNPNLYWYRQAAGRGLQLLFYSVGIGQISSEVPQNLSASRPQDRQFILSSKKLLLSDSGFYLCAWSTTGSGGAFFGQGTRLTVV.

This sequence joins TRBV5-5 and TRBJ1-5; 10 bases agree with TRBD1. Looked up from germline, CDR1 is SGHKS and CDR2 is YYEKEE (reference sequence). The CDR3 sequence is 14 residues long. After removal of 1 base from V and 7 bases from J, the junction contained 2 bases not matched to a gene. CDR3: CASSLRDRGQPQHF. The CDR3, as DNA: TGTGCCAGCAGCTTGAGGGACAGGGGACAGCCCCAGCATTTT.

The chain joins TRBV5-1 to TRBJ1-2; 9 bases map to TRBD1. The CDR3 consists of 15 residues. Germline-derived CDR1 and CDR2 are SGHRS and YFSETQ. Trimming took 4 bases from V and 1 from J; bases not matched to a gene: 5. CDR3 residues: CASSPGQGVNYGYTF. CDR3 sequence (DNA): TGCGCCAGCAGCCCGGGACAGGGCGTTAACTATGGCTACACCTTC.

The V call is TRBV6-2 or TRBV6-3, the J call TRBJ2-7, with D possibly TRBD2 on 5 matching bases. The CDR3 consists of 12 residues. Germline V CDR1 and CDR2: MNHEY, SVGEGT. V lost 3 bases and J lost 7, with 10 bases in between. CDR3: CASSYSPGEQYF. The CDR3 DNA is TGTGCCAGCAGTTATTCCCCGGGAGAGCAGTACTTC.

This clone was detected only a few times. The chain uses TRBV15 and TRBJ2-7; a weak D match, TRBD2 (5 bases). The CDR3 is made up of 15 amino acids. Germline CDR1 LNHNV, CDR2 YYDKDF (reference sequence). Trimming cost V 5 bases and J 2 bases, with 16 bases left between them. CDR3 nucleotide sequence: TGTGCCACCAGCGATTCGAGGGAGCCCCCCTACGAGCAGTACTTC. Residues: CATSDSREPPYEQYF.

The chain combines TRBV24-1 with TRBJ2-7, with D unresolved. V was shortened by 5 bases and J by 7 bases, with 5 bases between the two germline ends. Per germline, CDR1 KGHDR and CDR2 SFDVKD. The CDR3 length is 10 residues. The chain's CDR3 is CATSVFEQYF. Here the CDR3 DNA reads TGTGCCACCAGTGTCTTTGAGCAGTACTTC.

The chain couples TRBV19 to TRBJ2-1; the D gene is possibly TRBD1 (6 bases). The CDR3 loop spans 15 amino acids. The germline V and J ends were trimmed by 6 bases and 2 bases, with 14 bases remaining between them. The germline V gene encodes CDR1 LNHDA and CDR2 SQIVND (reference sequence). This CDR3 is CASSTYRVAYNEQFF. The CDR3 DNA follows: TGTGCCAGTAGCACTTACAGGGTCGCCTACAATGAGCAGTTCTTC.

This clone was picked up a small number of times. CDR3 coding DNA: TGTGCCAGCAGTTTAGATCCGGTTTTTAGGCAGTACTTC. Translated, it gives CASSLDPVFRQYF. V is TRBV12-3 or TRBV12-4 and J is TRBJ2-7; D call uncertain. The CDR3 totals 13 residues. V lost 1 base, J lost 9 bases, and 13 bases lay in between.

This chain connects TRBV25-1 to TRBJ2-5, with 7 bases aligning to TRBD2. The ends lost 5 bases at V and 7 bases at J; junction bases unmatched: 10. Germline V gene data show CDR1 as MGHDK and CDR2 as SYGVNS. The CDR3 loop spans 14 amino acids. The CDR3 spells CASSQVAGEGTQYF. The CDR3 nucleotides are TGTGCCAGCAGTCAAGTGGCGGGGGAAGGGACCCAGTACTTC.

This chain joins TRBV9 and TRBJ1-6, with TRBD1 identical over 7 bases. The CDR3 is made up of 16 amino acids. Germline V gene lookup returns CDR1 SGDLS and CDR2 YYNGEE. V shed 0 bases, J shed 4 bases, and the junction held 4 bases outside the gene matches. CDR3 DNA sequence: TGTGCCAGCAGCGTAGAGGCAGGGGGGTATAATTCACCCCTCCACTTT. The encoded protein is CASSVEAGGYNSPLHF.

A word on this clone: Additional DNA sequences in this sample encode the identical CDR3. This chain uses TRBV29-1 with TRBJ2-7, with 7 bases that match TRBD1. The CDR3 loop spans 13 amino acids. Germline-derived CDR1 and CDR2 are SQVTM and ANQGSEA. Losses at the gene ends were 1 base for V and 4 bases for J; bases not matched to a gene: 4. Written as DNA, the CDR3 is TGCAGCGTTGAAGGGCAGGGGGTTTACGAGCAGTACTTC. Its protein product is CSVEGQGVYEQYF.

The gene calls are TRBV27 and TRBJ2-3, with 8 nucleotides matching TRBD2. The CDR3 has 14 amino acids. V trimming: 10 bases; J trimming: 4 bases; junction bases outside the gene matches: 10. Germline V lookup: CDR1 MNHEY, CDR2 SMNVEV (reference sequence). DNA for the CDR3: TGTGCCACCCGGCGGGGGGACGCCGCAGATACGCAGTATTTT. Amino acid sequence: CATRRGDAADTQYF.

The rearrangement uses TRBV2 and TRBJ2-4; TRBD1 matches at 7 bases. J was trimmed by 5 bases and V by 6 bases; bases with no gene match: 4. Germline CDR1 SNHLY, CDR2 FYNNEI. CDR3 size: 13 residues. CDR3 protein: CASSRTGENIQYF. In DNA, the CDR3 is TGTGCCAGCAGCCGTACAGGGGAAAACATTCAGTACTTC.

The chain couples TRBV28 to TRBJ1-5; 8 bases match TRBD1. CDR3 length equals 15 residues. Germline V gene data show CDR1 as MDHEN and CDR2 as SYDVKM. V lost 6 bases, J lost 7 bases, and 11 bases stayed unmatched. The CDR3 is CASSYADRGSQPQHF. CDR3 nucleotides: TGTGCCAGCAGCTACGCAGACAGGGGTAGCCAGCCCCAGCATTTT.

The chain employs TRBV6-5 and TRBJ2-7, with TRBD2 identical over 12 bases. CDR1 and CDR2 (germline): MNHEY, SVGAGI. V gave up 4 bases and J gave up 4 bases; unmatched junction bases: 5. The CDR3 contains 15 residues. In DNA, the CDR3 is TGTGCCAGCAGTTCCCGACTAGCGGGGGATTACGAGCAGTACTTC. It specifies CASSSRLAGDYEQYF.

V gene TRBV7-2 combines with J gene TRBJ2-7, with 7 bases aligning to TRBD2. The CDR3 runs 13 residues. Trimming took 4 bases from V and 6 from J; bases not matched to a gene: 6. Germline V CDR1 and CDR2: SGHTA, FQGNSA. CDR3 coding DNA: TGTGCCAGCAGCTCCCGGACTAGACTCGAGCAGTACTTC. Encoded protein: CASSSRTRLEQYF. Full variable domain (outside the CDR3, taken from reference TRBV7-2 and TRBJ2-7): GAGVSQSPSNKVTEKGKDVELRCDPISGHTALYWYRQSLGQGLEFLIYFQGNSAPDKSGLPSDRFSAERTGGSVSTLTIQRTQQEDSAVYLCASSSRTRLEQYFGPGTRLTVT.

The V and J genes are TRBV10-3 and TRBJ1-3; D perhaps matches TRBD1 (5 bases). Trimming removed 4 bases at V and 5 bases at J, with 9 bases between. There are 13 residues in the CDR3. CDR1 and CDR2 (germline): ENHRY, SYGVKD. CDR3 residues: CAISGQGRNTIYF. The CDR3 DNA is TGTGCCATCAGTGGGCAGGGAAGAAACACCATATATTTT.

Remarks on this clone: The identical CDR3 is also encoded by other nucleotide sequences in the sample. The rearrangement links TRBV5-4 to TRBJ2-6; D uncertain. V was shortened by 2 bases and J by 2 bases, with 2 bases between the two germline ends. Germline-derived CDR1 and CDR2 are SGHNT and YYREEE (reference sequence). The CDR3 spans 13 residues. The CDR3 region has the DNA TGTGCCAGCAGCTTCACTGGGGCCAACGTCCTGACTTTC. It translates to CASSFTGANVLTF. The full variable domain, with the rest looked up from reference TRBV5-4 and TRBJ2-6, is ETGVTQSPTHLIKTRGQQVTLRCSSQSGHNTVSWYQQALGQGPQFIFQYYREEENGRGNFPPRFSGLQFPNYSSELNVNALELDDSALYLCASSFTGANVLTFGAGSRLTVL.

V gene TRBV28 combines with J gene TRBJ2-2, with D possibly being TRBD2 (6 bases). The CDR3 is made up of 16 amino acids. Trimming stripped 1 base from V and 3 bases from J, with 12 bases between. From germline, CDR1 is MDHEN and CDR2 SYDVKM. The CDR3 spells CASSLYAAGYTGELFF. In DNA form, the CDR3 reads TGTGCCAGCAGTTTATACGCGGCGGGATACACCGGGGAGCTGTTTTTT.

V is TRBV12-3 or TRBV12-4 and J is TRBJ2-7; 9 nucleotides match TRBD2. The ends lost 6 bases at V and 4 bases at J; junction bases unmatched: 1. CDR3 length equals 12 residues. The DNA of the CDR3 is TGTGCCAGCAGGAGCGGGGGGTACGAGCAGTACTTC. This encodes CASRSGGYEQYF.

This chain connects TRBV28 to TRBJ2-3, with a weak D call TRBD1 (6 bases). There are 15 residues in the CDR3. The V end was cut by 1 base, the J end by 2 bases, with 10 bases between. Germline V gives CDR1 MDHEN, CDR2 SYDVKM. CDR3 coding DNA: TGTGCCAGCAGTTTATTACAGGGAGTCACAGATACGCAGTATTTT. Translated: CASSLLQGVTDTQYF.

The chain links TRBV7-2 to TRBJ2-7; 8 nucleotides align to TRBD2. Germline loops: CDR1 SGHTA, CDR2 FQGNSA. This CDR3 has 15 amino acids. V trimming: 5 bases; J trimming: 6 bases; junction bases outside the gene matches: 12. This chain's CDR3 is CASSPPGLERGEQYF. CDR3 sequence (DNA): TGTGCCAGCAGCCCCCCGGGACTAGAGAGGGGCGAGCAGTACTTC.

This clone was recorded once. This chain joins TRBV7-2 and TRBJ2-7, with 8 bases matching TRBD2. CDR1 SGHTA and CDR2 FQGNSA come from the germline V gene. V trimming: 6 bases; J trimming: 1 base; junction bases outside the gene matches: 2. This CDR3 comprises 13 residues. This chain's CDR3 is CASRVAGSYEQYF. The CDR3 DNA follows: TGTGCCAGCAGGGTAGCGGGGTCCTACGAGCAGTACTTC.

The chain joins TRBV28 to TRBJ2-5; D might be TRBD1 (6 bases). V was trimmed by 7 bases and J by 4 bases, leaving 22 bases between them. Germline CDR1 reads MDHEN; CDR2 reads SYDVKM. This CDR3 is 16 amino acids long. CDR3 bases: TGTGCCAGCAACCCTCCGGAACAGGGTATTGGAGAGACCCAGTACTTC. It is translated as CASNPPEQGIGETQYF.

This rearrangement joins TRBV2 to TRBJ2-1, with D possibly TRBD2 on 6 matching bases. This CDR3 contains 15 residues. Trimming left V 2 bases short and J 2 bases short, with 10 bases between. CDR1 SNHLY and CDR2 FYNNEI come from the germline V gene. CDR3 sequence reads: CASSERVAAYNEQFF. The CDR3, as DNA: TGTGCCAGCAGTGAAAGGGTAGCGGCCTACAATGAGCAGTTCTTC. Full variable domain (rest looked up from reference TRBV2 and TRBJ2-1): EPEVTQTPSHQVTQMGQEVILRCVPISNHLYFYWYRQILGQKVEFLVSFYNNEISEKSEIFDDQFSVERPDGSNFTLKIRSTKLEDSAMYFCASSERVAAYNEQFFGPGTRLTVL.

This sequence joins TRBV4-1 and TRBJ1-5, with TRBD1 as a possible D gene (5 bases). The ends were cut back, 4 bases at V and 2 bases at J, with 12 bases in the middle. Germline lookup yields CDR1 MGHRA and CDR2 YSYEKL. The CDR3 totals 15 residues. The CDR3 DNA reads TGCGCCAGCAGCCGGGGGGTTTTGGGCAATCAGCCCCAGCATTTT. Protein product: CASSRGVLGNQPQHF.